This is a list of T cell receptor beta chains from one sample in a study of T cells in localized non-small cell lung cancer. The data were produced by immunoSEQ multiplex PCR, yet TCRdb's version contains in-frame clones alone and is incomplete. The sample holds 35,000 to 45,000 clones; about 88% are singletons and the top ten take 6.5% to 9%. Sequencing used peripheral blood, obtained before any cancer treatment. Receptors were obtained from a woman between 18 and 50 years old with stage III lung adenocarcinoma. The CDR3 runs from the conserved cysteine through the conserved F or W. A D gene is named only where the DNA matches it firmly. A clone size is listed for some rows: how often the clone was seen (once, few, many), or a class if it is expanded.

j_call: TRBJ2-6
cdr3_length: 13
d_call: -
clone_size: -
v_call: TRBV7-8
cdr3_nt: TGTGCCAGCTCCCGACCTGGGGCCAACGTCCTGACTTTC
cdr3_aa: CASSRPGANVLTF

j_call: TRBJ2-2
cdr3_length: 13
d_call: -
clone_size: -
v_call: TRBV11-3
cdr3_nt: TGTGCCAGCAGCCCCGACAAGACCGGGGAGCTGTTTTTT
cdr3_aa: CASSPDKTGELFF

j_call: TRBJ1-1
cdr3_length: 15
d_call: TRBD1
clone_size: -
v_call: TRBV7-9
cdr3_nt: TGTGCCAGCAGCTTAGCGCTCACAGGGGACACTGAAGCTTTCTTT
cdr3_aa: CASSLALTGDTEAFF

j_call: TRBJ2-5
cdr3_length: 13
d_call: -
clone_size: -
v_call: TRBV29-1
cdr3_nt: TGCAGCATTCGAGGTGGCGGGAAAGAGACCCAGTACTTC
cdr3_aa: CSIRGGGKETQYF

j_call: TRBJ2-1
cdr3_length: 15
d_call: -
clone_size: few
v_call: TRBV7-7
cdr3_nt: TGTGCTAGCAGCAGGGGTCTGGATTCCTACAATGAGCAGTTCTTC
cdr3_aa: CASSRGLDSYNEQFF

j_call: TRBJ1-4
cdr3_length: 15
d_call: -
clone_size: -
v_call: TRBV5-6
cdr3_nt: TGTGCCAGCAGCTTGAACTTCAATTATAATGAAAAACTGTTTTTT
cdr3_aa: CASSLNFNYNEKLFF

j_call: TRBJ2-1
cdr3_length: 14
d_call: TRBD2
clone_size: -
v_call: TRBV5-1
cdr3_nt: TGCGCCAGCAGCTTACTAGCGGGGCCCAATGAGCAGTTCTTC
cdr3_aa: CASSLLAGPNEQFF

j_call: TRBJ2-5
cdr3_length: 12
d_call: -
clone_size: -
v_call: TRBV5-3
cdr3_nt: TGTGCCAGAAGCTGTACCAAGGGAAGCCAGTACTTC
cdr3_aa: CARSCTKGSQYF

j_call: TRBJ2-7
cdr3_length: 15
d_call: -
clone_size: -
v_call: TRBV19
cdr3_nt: TGTGCCAGTAGTAATCCGACAGTATCGGTATACGAGCAGTACTTC
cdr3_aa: CASSNPTVSVYEQYF

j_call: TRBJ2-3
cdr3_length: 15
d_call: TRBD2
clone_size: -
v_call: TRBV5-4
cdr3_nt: TGTGCCAGCAGCTCCGGGGGGGCCGGGACAGATACGCAGTATTTT
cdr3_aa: CASSSGGAGTDTQYF

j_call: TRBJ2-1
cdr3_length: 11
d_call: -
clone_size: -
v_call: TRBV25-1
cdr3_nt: TGTGCCAGCAGTGCCTCCACTCTCCAGTTCTTC
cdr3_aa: CASSASTLQFF

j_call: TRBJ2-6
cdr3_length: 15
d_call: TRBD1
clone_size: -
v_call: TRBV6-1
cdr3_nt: TGTGCCAGCGGGACAGGGGCCTCTGGGGCCAACGTCCTGACTTTC
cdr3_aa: CASGTGASGANVLTF

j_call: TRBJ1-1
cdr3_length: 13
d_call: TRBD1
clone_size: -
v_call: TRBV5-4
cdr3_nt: TGTGCCAGCAGCCTTACAGGGGGAACTGAAGCTTTCTTT
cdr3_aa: CASSLTGGTEAFF

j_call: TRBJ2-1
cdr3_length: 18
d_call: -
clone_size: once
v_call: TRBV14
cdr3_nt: TGTGCCAGCAGCCAAGAGGGGTCTTGGACAAGGTCAAGGAATGAGCAGTTCTTC
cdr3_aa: CASSQEGSWTRSRNEQFF

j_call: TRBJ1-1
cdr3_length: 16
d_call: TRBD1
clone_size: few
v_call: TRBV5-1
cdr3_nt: TGCGCCAGCAGCTTCGGGACAGGGATATGGGGTACTGAAGCTTTCTTT
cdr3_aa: CASSFGTGIWGTEAFF

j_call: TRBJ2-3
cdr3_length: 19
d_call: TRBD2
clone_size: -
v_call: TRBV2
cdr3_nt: TGTGCCAGCAGCGAATACCCTAGCGGGGGGGCCCGGGGCACAGATACGCAGTATTTT
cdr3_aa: CASSEYPSGGARGTDTQYF

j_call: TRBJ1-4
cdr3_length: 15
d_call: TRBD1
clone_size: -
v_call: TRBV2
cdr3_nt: TGTGCCAGCACCGGGACAGGGGGCGGTGATGAAAAACTGTTTTTT
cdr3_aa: CASTGTGGGDEKLFF

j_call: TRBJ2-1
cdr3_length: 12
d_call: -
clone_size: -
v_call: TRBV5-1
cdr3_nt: TGCGCCAGCAGCTTGGGGGAATATGAGCAGTTCTTC
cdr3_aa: CASSLGEYEQFF

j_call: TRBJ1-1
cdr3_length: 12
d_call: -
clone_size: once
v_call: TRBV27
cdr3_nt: TGTGCCAGCAGTTCCGGCAACACTGAAGCTTTCTTT
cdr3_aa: CASSSGNTEAFF

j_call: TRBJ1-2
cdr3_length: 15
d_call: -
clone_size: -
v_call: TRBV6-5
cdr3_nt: TGTGCCAGCAGTTACGGTTTGGAGGGGAACTATGGCTACACCTTC
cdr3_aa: CASSYGLEGNYGYTF

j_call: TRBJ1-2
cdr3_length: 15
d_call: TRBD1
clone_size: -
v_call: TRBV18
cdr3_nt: TGTGCCAGCTCACCCCTCGGGACAGGGGGCAGTGGCTACACCTTC
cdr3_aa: CASSPLGTGGSGYTF

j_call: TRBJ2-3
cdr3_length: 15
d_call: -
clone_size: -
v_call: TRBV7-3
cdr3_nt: TGTGCCAGCAGCTTAGAGGGGTCCAGCCCAGATACGCAGTATTTT
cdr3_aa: CASSLEGSSPDTQYF

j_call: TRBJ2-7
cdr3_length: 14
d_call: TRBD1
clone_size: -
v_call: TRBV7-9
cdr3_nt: TGTGCCAGCAGCAGCCGGGACAGGGGCTACGAGCAGTACTTC
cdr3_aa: CASSSRDRGYEQYF

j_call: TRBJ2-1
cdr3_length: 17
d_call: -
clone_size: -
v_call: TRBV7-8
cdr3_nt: TGTGCCAGCAGCGCACCGACCGGGCCCATAGCTGGCAATGAGCAGTTCTTC
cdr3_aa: CASSAPTGPIAGNEQFF

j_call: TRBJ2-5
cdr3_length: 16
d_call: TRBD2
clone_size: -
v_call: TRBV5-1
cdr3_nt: TGCGCCAGCAGCTTGGCAACTAGCGGGGGGGAAGAGACCCAGTACTTC
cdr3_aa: CASSLATSGGEETQYF

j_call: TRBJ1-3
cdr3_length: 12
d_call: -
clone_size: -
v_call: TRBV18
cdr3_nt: TGTGCCAGCTTTCTCTCTGGAAACACCATATATTTT
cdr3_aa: CASFLSGNTIYF

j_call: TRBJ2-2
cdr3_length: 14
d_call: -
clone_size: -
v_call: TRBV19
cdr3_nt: TGTGCCACCTCCCAGCGCCGATCCACCGGGGAGCTGTTTTTT
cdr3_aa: CATSQRRSTGELFF

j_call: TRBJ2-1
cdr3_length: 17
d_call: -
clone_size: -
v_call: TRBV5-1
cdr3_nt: TGCGCCAGCAGCTTGGCCGTTCGGCAGAGCTCCTACAATGAGCAGTTCTTC
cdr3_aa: CASSLAVRQSSYNEQFF

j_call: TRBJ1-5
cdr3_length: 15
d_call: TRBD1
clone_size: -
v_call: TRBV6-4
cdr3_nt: TGTGCCAGCACCCGGGACAGGGGGCTGGGGCAGCCCCAGCATTTT
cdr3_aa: CASTRDRGLGQPQHF